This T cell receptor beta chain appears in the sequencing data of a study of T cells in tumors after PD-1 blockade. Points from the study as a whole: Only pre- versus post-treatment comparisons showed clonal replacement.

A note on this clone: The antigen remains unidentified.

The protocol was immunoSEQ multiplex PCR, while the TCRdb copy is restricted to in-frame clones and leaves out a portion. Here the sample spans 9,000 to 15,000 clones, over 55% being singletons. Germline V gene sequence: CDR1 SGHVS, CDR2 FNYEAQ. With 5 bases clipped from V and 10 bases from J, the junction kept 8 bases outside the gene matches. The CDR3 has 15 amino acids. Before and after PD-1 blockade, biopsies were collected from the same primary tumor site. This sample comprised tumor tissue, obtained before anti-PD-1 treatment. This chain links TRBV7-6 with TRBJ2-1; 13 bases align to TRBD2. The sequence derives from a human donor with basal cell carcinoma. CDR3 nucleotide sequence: TGTGCCAGCAGCCAGGGACTAGCGGGACTTGGCGAGCAGTTCTTC. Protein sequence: CASSQGLAGLGEQFF.